This TCR beta chain derives from a study of cytomegalovirus exposure and HLA in healthy donors. The wider study: The Caucasian-associated ancestry cluster held about 80% of over 350 genotyped donors.

About this clone itself: What it recognizes is unknown.

Germline CDR1 and CDR2: SNHLY and FYNNEI. Deletions cut 6 bases from V and 8 bases from J, with 16 bases between. The CDR3 contains 13 residues. PCR amplification relied on 60 Vbeta primers (plus 13 Jbeta primers). Sequencing used immunoSEQ multiplex PCR; TCRdb keeps in-frame clones, though not all of them. The data contain some 130,000 clones, 75% to 90% of them singletons. Findings of the study overall: Rare TCR sequences predominated, though certain public TCRs were found in many donors.

The sequenced material came from PBMCs. This receptor was obtained from a male donor in good health and CMV-seronegative. The chain recombines TRBV2 with TRBJ1-2, with D possibly matching TRBD1 (6 bases). CDR3 DNA sequence: TGTGCCAGCAGGGACAGCCTTCAAACCGGCTACACCTTC. This gives the protein CASRDSLQTGYTF.